This T cell receptor beta chain originates from a study of siplizumab effects on memory and regulatory T cells (dated by TCRdb to the late 2010s). Notes on the research overall: The effect of the anti-CD2 antibody siplizumab on alloreactive T-cell subsets was examined in allogeneic mixed lymphocyte reactions constructed from human PBMCs. Overall study results and their limits: A naive or memory phenotype could not be assigned to roughly 75-95% of proliferating CD4+ or CD8+ clones. Whether proliferating Tregs from siplizumab cultures were suppressive was not functionally confirmed. Siplizumab significantly lowered the cumulative frequency of alloreactive sequences that could be traced to unstimulated CD4+ memory T cells. Compared with memory T cells, unstimulated naive T cells appeared more diverse, and naive cells seemed to make a substantial contribution to the alloresponse. Because sequences at frequencies below about 10^-5 were poorly captured, only a minor fraction of alloreactive clones could be mapped back to unstimulated subsets. In reactions with siplizumab, an average of approximately 69% of mappable alloreactive CD4+ clones were Treg-derived, compared with around 30% in control reactions.

V trim: 3 bases; J trim: 7 bases; unmatched bases: 15. CDR3 length: 17 amino acids, cysteine to phenylalanine. Only the CDR3 part of the read is kept: 51 bases, read in frame from the first base. Taken from the germline V gene (reference sequence), the CDR1 and CDR2 loops are SEHNR and FQNEAQ. Sorted unstimulated T cells, along with proliferating T cells recovered from mixed lymphocyte reactions, underwent TCRbeta CDR3 sequencing. Fresh whole blood from fewer than 11 HLA-typed healthy donors was used as the source from which PBMCs were isolated. Library creation used the immunoSEQ multiplex PCR assay. The deep sequencing platform assayed around 95,000 TCR templates per sample. Genomic DNA extracted from sorted T cells was the material used for TCRbeta CDR3 sequencing. For the original study's pipeline: The R programming language was used for the clonal analysis of the TCRbeta CDR3 data. Alloreactive CD4+ and CD8+ clones were defined by comparing unstimulated samples with post-reaction CFSE-low samples. Alloreactive CD4+ clones were assigned to regulatory or non-regulatory origin by matching sequences to sorted unstimulated Treg and non-Treg repertoires. This immuneACCESS table, as held by TCRdb, lists in-frame sequences with V and J called but not all clones. Of the missing ones, under half trace to an unresolved V gene in checked studies; the others have no known cause. For V, J and clone size, that table is used; D and trimming come from the DNA. This sample lists some 100,000 clones; around 92% were detected once. The ten largest account for roughly 0.15% of the sample.

To note about this clone: The specificity of this receptor is unknown. No base qualities exist here, and no much larger clone lies one base off it.

The rearrangement combines TRBV7-9 with TRBJ2-7, and TRBD1 matches 10 of the central bases. Source material: CD4+ T cells sorted from blood. This receptor was taken from a human donor in good health. CDR3 protein: CASSFRSTGQGSGEQYF. The DNA is TGTGCCAGCAGCTTCCGATCAACGGGACAGGGGTCAGGGGAGCAGTACTTC.